Sequencing of this TCR beta chain was carried out in a study of blood T cell repertoires in COVID-19. Study details: Acute and convalescent COVID-19 specimens originated in the United States, Italy and Spain. The analysed material was cDNA or gDNA that came from T cells, B-cell-depleted T cells, or PBMCs.

Original processing notes: How many nucleated cells were present was estimated from reference gene primer amplification. Sequencing was performed with immunoSEQ multiplex PCR; in TCRdb, only in-frame clones are kept and a portion is missing. That table furnishes V, J and clone size, whereas the DNA furnished D and trimming. The sample includes over 55,000 clones, about 86% seen only once; the top ten take around 10%. This CDR3 comprises 16 residues. V lost 5 bases and J lost 0; bases outside the gene matches: 7. Germline loops: CDR1 SGHVS, CDR2 FQNEAQ. In Seattle, patients joined the study during active infection and were tracked longitudinally.

The sequenced material came from peripheral blood. The receptor comes from a man of 80 years or more with COVID-19, enrolled during active disease. The chain employs TRBV7-8 and TRBJ1-2, with TRBD1 identical over 9 bases. The CDR3 loop reads CASSLDRGTSNYGYTF. The CDR3 bases are TGTGCCAGCAGCCTAGACAGGGGGACTTCTAACTATGGCTACACCTTC.